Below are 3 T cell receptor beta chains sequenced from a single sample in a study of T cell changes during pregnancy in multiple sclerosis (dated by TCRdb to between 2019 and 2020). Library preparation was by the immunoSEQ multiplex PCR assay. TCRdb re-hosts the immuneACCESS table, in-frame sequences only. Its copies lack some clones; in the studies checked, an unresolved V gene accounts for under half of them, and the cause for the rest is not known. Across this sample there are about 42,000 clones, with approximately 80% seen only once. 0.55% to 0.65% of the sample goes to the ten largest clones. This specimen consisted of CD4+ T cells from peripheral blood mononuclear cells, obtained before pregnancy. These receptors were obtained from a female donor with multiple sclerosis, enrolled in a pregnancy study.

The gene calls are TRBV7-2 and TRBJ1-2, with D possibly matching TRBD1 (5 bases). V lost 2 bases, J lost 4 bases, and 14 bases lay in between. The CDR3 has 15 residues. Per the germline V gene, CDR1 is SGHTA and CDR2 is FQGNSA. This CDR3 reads CASSLTGRPSYGYTF. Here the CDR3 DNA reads TGTGCCAGCAGCTTAACAGGCCGTCCTAGCTATGGCTACACCTTC.

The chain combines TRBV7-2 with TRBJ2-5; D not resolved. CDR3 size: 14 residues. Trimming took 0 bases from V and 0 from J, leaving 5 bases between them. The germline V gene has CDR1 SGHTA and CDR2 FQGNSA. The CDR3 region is CASSLAGHQETQYF. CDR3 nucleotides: TGTGCCAGCAGCTTAGCGGGCCACCAAGAGACCCAGTACTTC. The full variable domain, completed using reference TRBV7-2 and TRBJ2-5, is GAGVSQSPSNKVTEKGKDVELRCDPISGHTALYWYRQSLGQGLEFLIYFQGNSAPDKSGLPSDRFSAERTGGSVSTLTIQRTQQEDSAVYLCASSLAGHQETQYFGPGTRLLVL.

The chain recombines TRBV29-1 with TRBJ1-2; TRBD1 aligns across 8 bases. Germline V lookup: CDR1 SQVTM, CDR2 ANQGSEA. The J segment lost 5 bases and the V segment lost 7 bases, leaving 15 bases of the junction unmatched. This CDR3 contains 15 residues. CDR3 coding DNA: TGCAGCGCCTCAGGAGGGCAGGGGGCGGGGTATGGCTACACCTTC. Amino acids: CSASGGQGAGYGYTF.